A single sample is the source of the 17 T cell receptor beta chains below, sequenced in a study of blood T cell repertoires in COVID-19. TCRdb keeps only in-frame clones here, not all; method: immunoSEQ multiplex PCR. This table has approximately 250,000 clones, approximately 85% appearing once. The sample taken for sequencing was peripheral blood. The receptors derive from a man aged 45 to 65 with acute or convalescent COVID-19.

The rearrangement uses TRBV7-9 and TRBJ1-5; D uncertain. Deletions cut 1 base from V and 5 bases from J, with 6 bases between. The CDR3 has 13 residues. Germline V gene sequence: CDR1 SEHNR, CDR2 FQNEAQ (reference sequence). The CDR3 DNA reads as TGTGCCAGCAGCTTAGGGAGGGATCAGCCCCAGCATTTT. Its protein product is CASSLGRDQPQHF. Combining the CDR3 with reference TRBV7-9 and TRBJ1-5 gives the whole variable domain DTGVSQNPRHKITKRGQNVTFRCDPISEHNRLYWYRQTLGQGPEFLTYFQNEAQLEKSRLLSDRFSAERPKGSFSTLEIQRTEQGDSAMYLCASSLGRDQPQHFGDGTRLSIL.

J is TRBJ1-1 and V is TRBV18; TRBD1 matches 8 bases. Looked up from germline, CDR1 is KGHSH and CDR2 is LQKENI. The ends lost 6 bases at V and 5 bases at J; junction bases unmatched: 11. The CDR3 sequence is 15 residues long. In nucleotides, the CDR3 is TGTGCCAGCTCCAATTCTCCAGGGGGCGAGACTGAAGCTTTCTTT. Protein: CASSNSPGGETEAFF.

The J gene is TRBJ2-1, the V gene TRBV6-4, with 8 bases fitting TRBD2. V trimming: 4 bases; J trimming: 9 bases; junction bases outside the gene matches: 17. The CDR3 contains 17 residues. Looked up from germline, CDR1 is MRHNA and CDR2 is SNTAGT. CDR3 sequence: CASSGKAGEYGVAEQFF. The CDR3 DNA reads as TGTGCCAGCAGTGGTAAAGCGGGAGAGTATGGGGTCGCTGAGCAGTTCTTC.

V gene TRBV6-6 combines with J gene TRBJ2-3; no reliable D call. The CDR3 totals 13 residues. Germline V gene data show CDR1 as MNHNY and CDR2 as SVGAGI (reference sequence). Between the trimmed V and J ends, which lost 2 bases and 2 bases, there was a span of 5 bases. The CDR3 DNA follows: TGTGCCAGCAGTTACGACTTCACAGATACGCAGTATTTT. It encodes CASSYDFTDTQYF.

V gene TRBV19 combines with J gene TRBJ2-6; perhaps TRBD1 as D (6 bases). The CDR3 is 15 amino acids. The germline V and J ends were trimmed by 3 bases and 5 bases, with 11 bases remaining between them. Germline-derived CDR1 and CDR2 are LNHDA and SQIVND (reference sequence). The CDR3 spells CASSMGQGRANVLTF. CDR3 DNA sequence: TGTGCCAGTAGTATGGGGCAGGGGCGGGCCAACGTCCTGACTTTC.

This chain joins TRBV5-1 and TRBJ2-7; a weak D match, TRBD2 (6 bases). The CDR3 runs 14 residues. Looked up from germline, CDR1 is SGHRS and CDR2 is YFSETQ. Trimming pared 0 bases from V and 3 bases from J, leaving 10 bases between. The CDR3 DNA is TGCGCCAGCAGCTTGGCCCGAGCGGGCTACGAGCAGTACTTC. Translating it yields CASSLARAGYEQYF. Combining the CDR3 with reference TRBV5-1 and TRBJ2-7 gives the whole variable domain KAGVTQTPRYLIKTRGQQVTLSCSPISGHRSVSWYQQTPGQGLQFLFEYFSETQRNKGNFPGRFSGRQFSNSRSEMNVSTLELGDSALYLCASSLARAGYEQYFGPGTRLTVT.

The CDR3 is CAWSGNSPGRGAENYGYTF. CDR3 DNA sequence: TGTGCCTGGAGTGGAAATAGTCCGGGCAGGGGAGCAGAGAACTATGGCTACACCTTC. This rearrangement joins TRBV30 to TRBJ1-2; the D gene is possibly TRBD1 (6 bases). This CDR3 spans 19 amino acids. Trimming pared 1 base from V and 2 bases from J, leaving 26 bases between. Germline CDR1 and CDR2: GTSNPN and SVGIG (reference sequence). The entire variable domain, with the rest obtained from reference TRBV30 and TRBJ1-2, is as follows: SQTIHQWPATLVQPVGSPLSLECTVEGTSNPNLYWYRQAAGRGLQLLFYSVGIGQISSEVPQNLSASRPQDRQFILSSKKLLLSDSGFYLCAWSGNSPGRGAENYGYTFGSGTRLTVV.

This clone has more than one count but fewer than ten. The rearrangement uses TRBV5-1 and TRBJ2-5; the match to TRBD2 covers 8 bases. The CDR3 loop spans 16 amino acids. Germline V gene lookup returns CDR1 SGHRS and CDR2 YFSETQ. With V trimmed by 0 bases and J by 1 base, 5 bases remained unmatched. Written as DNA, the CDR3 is TGCGCCAGCAGCTTGGAGGGGACTAGGCTCCAAGAGACCCAGTACTTC. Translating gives CASSLEGTRLQETQYF.

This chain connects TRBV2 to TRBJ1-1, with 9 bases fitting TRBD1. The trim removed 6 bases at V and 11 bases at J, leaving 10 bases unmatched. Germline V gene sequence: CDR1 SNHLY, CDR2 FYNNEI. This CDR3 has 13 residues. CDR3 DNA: TGTGCCAGCAGCGGGGACAGGGCCGTTCGTGCTTTCTTT. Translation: CASSGDRAVRAFF.

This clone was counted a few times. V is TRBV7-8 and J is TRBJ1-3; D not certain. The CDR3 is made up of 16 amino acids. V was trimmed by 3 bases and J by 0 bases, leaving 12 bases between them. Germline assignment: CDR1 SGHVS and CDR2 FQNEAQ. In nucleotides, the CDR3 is TGTGCCAGCAGCTTCGCTGCGGCTATCTCTGGAAACACCATATATTTT. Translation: CASSFAAAISGNTIYF.

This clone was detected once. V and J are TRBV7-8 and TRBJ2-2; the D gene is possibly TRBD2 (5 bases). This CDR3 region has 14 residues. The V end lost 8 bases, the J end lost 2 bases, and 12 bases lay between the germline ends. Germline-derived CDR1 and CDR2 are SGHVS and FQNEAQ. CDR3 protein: CASRASLNTGELFF. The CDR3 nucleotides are TGTGCCAGCCGCGCTAGCTTAAACACCGGGGAGCTGTTTTTT.

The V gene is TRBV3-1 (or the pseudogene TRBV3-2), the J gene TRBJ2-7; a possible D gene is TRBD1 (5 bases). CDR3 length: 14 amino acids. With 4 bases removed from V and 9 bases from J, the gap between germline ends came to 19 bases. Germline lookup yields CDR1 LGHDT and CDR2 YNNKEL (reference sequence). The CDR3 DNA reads TGTGCCAGCAGCCGCGGAACAGGCCAGTTAGGGCAGTACTTC. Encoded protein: CASSRGTGQLGQYF.

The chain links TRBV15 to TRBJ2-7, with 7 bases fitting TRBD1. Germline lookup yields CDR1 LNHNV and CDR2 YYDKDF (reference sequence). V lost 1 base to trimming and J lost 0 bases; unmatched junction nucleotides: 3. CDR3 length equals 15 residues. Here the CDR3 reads CATSRAGTASYEQYF. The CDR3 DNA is TGTGCCACCAGCAGAGCCGGGACAGCCTCCTACGAGCAGTACTTC.

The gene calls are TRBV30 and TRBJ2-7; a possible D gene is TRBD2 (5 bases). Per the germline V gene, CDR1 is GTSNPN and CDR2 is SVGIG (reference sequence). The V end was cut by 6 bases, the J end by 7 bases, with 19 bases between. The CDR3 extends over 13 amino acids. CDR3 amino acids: CACHRRPSGEQYF. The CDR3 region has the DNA TGTGCCTGCCACCGCCGGCCGTCGGGGGAGCAGTACTTC. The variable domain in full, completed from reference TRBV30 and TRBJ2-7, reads SQTIHQWPATLVQPVGSPLSLECTVEGTSNPNLYWYRQAAGRGLQLLFYSVGIGQISSEVPQNLSASRPQDRQFILSSKKLLLSDSGFYLCACHRRPSGEQYFGPGTRLTVT.

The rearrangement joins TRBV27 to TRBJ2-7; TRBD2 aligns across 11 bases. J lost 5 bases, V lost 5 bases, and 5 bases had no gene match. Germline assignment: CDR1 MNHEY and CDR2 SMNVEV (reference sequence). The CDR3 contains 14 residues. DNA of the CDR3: TGTGCCAGCAGTGTTAGCGGGAGGGTCAACGAGCAGTACTTC. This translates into CASSVSGRVNEQYF.

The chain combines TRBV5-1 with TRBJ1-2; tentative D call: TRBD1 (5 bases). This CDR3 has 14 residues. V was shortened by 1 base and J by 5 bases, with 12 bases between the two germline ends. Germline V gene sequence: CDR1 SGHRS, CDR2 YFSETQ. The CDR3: CASSLQGVEYGYTF. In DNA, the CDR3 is TGCGCCAGCAGCTTGCAAGGGGTAGAATATGGCTACACCTTC.

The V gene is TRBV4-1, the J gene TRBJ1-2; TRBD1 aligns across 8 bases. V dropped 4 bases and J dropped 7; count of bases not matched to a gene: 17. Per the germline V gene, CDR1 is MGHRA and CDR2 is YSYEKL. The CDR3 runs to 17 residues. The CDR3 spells CASSPGGQGRVSPGYTF. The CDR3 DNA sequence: TGCGCCAGCAGCCCGGGTGGACAGGGAAGAGTCAGTCCTGGCTACACCTTC.